The 8 T cell receptor beta chains presented below share a single source sample, sequenced in a study of OX40 agonist ivuxolimab in advanced cancers. Clones were read by immunoSEQ multiplex PCR, and TCRdb kept only the in-frame ones, dropping some. This sample has 51,000 or so clones; roughly nine tenths occur once, and the top ten carry roughly 13%. The sample consisted of CD4+ or CD8+ T cells sorted from blood, taken in a trial of the OX40 agonist ivuxolimab. Receptor source: an adult with an advanced solid tumor such as melanoma, head and neck, liver or kidney cancer.

This chain joins TRBV19 and TRBJ1-2; perhaps TRBD1 as D (5 bases). V was clipped by 10 bases and J by 0 bases, with 12 bases between them. This CDR3 spans 13 amino acids. The germline gives CDR1 LNHDA, CDR2 SQIVND (reference sequence). The CDR3 loop reads CATGDGANYGYTF. DNA of the CDR3: TGTGCCACGGGGGACGGAGCTAACTATGGCTACACCTTC.

V usage is TRBV15 and J usage is TRBJ2-7; the D gene could be TRBD1 or TRBD2 (6 bases each). Per germline, CDR1 LNHNV and CDR2 YYDKDF (reference sequence). The V gene lost 5 bases and the J gene lost 5 bases, with 16 bases spanning the gap. The CDR3 consists of 14 residues. CDR3 sequence (DNA): TGTGCCACCAGCGGGGAGAGGGGGGTTGACGAGCAGTACTTC. It specifies CATSGERGVDEQYF.

The V and J genes are TRBV11-1 and TRBJ2-1; weak D call: TRBD1 (7 bases). The germline CDR1 and CDR2 sequences are SGHAT and FQDESV (reference sequence). Trimming shortened V by 0 bases and J by 10 bases, and 19 bases separated the two germline ends. The length of the CDR3 is 16 residues. DNA for the CDR3: TGTGCCAGCAGCTTAGCGGGGGGACAGTCGTATAACGAGCAGTTCTTC. As protein: CASSLAGGQSYNEQFF.

V gene TRBV7-6 combines with J gene TRBJ1-1; 9 nucleotides agree with TRBD1. The CDR3 runs 14 residues. Per germline, CDR1 SGHVS and CDR2 FNYEAQ. V gave up 6 bases and J gave up 6 bases; unmatched junction bases: 8. CDR3 nucleotides: TGTGCCAGCAGACCTGGGACAGGGCCTTCTGAAGCTTTCTTT. It encodes CASRPGTGPSEAFF.

The chain has TRBV30 and TRBJ1-1; weak D call: TRBD1 (5 bases). Germline lookup yields CDR1 GTSNPN and CDR2 SVGIG (reference sequence). The CDR3 is 14 amino acids. The V gene lost 3 bases and the J gene lost 1 base, with 12 bases spanning the gap. CDR3 coding DNA: TGTGCCTGGAGCCGAGGGCAGGGGAACACTGAAGCTTTCTTT. Translated: CAWSRGQGNTEAFF.

The rearrangement uses TRBV7-6 and TRBJ2-5, with TRBD2 matching over 9 bases. Trimming at V came to 1 base and at J to 4 bases, leaving 13 bases not matched to a gene. The germline CDR1 and CDR2 sequences are SGHVS and FNYEAQ. The CDR3 has 18 residues. As DNA, the CDR3 is TGTGCCAGCAGCTTAGTTGGGCGAATCCTAGCGGGGAGAGAGACCCAGTACTTC. Its protein product is CASSLVGRILAGRETQYF. The full variable domain, completed using reference TRBV7-6 and TRBJ2-5, is GAGVSQSPRYKVTKRGQDVALRCDPISGHVSLYWYRQALGQGPEFLTYFNYEAQQDKSGLPNDRFSAERPEGSISTLTIQRTEQRDSAMYRCASSLVGRILAGRETQYFGPGTRLLVL.

Of note for this clone: This could be a read error, since a much larger clone is one nucleotide away. In the same sample, other DNA sequences code for this CDR3. The chain joins TRBV19 to TRBJ2-7, with D maybe TRBD1 (5 bases). The CDR3 contains 13 residues. CDR1 and CDR2 (germline): LNHDA, SQIVND (reference sequence). V shed 6 bases and J shed 2 bases, with 11 bases lying between them. The CDR3 loop reads CASSLDSTYEQYF. The CDR3 DNA is TGTGCCAGTAGCCTAGACAGTACCTACGAGCAGTACTTC. Together with reference TRBV19 and TRBJ2-7, the CDR3 gives the full variable domain: DGGITQSPKYLFRKEGQNVTLSCEQNLNHDAMYWYRQDPGQGLRLIYYSQIVNDFQKGDIAEGYSVSREKKESFPLTVTSAQKNPTAFYLCASSLDSTYEQYFGPGTRLTVT.

This chain uses TRBV7-6 with TRBJ1-1; the D gene is possibly TRBD1 (5 bases). The CDR3 spans 14 residues. The germline V gene encodes CDR1 SGHVS and CDR2 FNYEAQ. Trimming stripped 5 bases from V and 1 base from J, with 11 bases between. The CDR3 bases are TGTGCCAGCAGCCCTCTCGGGGGGAACACTGAAGCTTTCTTT. Protein sequence: CASSPLGGNTEAFF.